This T cell receptor beta chain was recovered during a study of identifying expanded T cells in peripheral blood. Findings and caveats of the study: Over two and four weeks, about 15 and 19 clones changed, versus roughly 1.1 between replicates.

Germline CDR1 is SGHRS and CDR2 is YFSETQ. V gave up 0 bases and J gave up 6 bases, with 11 bases separating them. The CDR3 consists of 14 residues. In regard to this clone: Antigen specificity is unknown.

TCRdb's table, derived via immunoSEQ multiplex PCR, lists solely in-frame clones and lacks some. Of about 83,000 clones in the sample, approximately 89% were seen once. The chain is built from TRBV5-1 and TRBJ2-3, with D tentatively TRBD2 (6 bases). The sequenced material came from blood. The source is a person aged 18 to 70 in good health. The CDR3 protein is CASSLARDLDTQYF. The CDR3 DNA sequence: TGCGCCAGCAGCTTGGCCCGGGACTTGGATACGCAGTATTTT.